These 8 T cell receptor beta chains were sequenced from one sample in a study of T cells in localized non-small cell lung cancer (dated by TCRdb to the early 2020s). Preparation of the library involved the immunoSEQ multiplex PCR assay. Held by TCRdb, this immuneACCESS table contains in-frame sequences only and omits some clones. Under half of the omission traces to an unresolved V gene where checked; the cause of the rest is unknown. A total of around 5,000 clones appear in this sample, approximately 35% of them only once. The top ten hold approximately 12% of the sample. The starting material was lung tumor tissue, obtained before any cancer treatment. Receptor source: a male donor older than 55 with stage III lung adenocarcinoma.

The CDR3 sequence: CASRRGGGNTGELFF. DNA for the CDR3: TGTGCCAGTAGACGGGGAGGTGGAAACACCGGGGAGCTGTTTTTT. The chain carries TRBV19 and TRBJ2-2; D might be TRBD2 (6 bases). The CDR3 is made up of 15 amino acids. Germline CDR1 is LNHDA and CDR2 is SQIVND (reference sequence). Trimming cost V 6 bases and J 2 bases, with 13 bases left between them.

J is TRBJ2-2 and V is TRBV14; D is unresolved. The CDR3 extends over 14 amino acids. CDR1 and CDR2 from the germline V gene are SGHDN and FVKESK. Trimming cost V 4 bases and J 3 bases, with 9 bases left between them. The CDR3 region has the DNA TGTGCCAGCAGCCCCGTGAGAGACACCGGGGAGCTGTTTTTT. Its translation is CASSPVRDTGELFF.

A few counts support this clone. CDR3 sequence: CASGSGGSDTEAFF. The CDR3 DNA reads as TGTGCCAGCGGGTCGGGGGGATCGGACACTGAAGCTTTCTTT. The chain carries TRBV11-3 and TRBJ1-1; D is possibly TRBD1 (5 bases). V gave up 8 bases and J gave up 3 bases, with 16 bases separating them. Germline V gene lookup returns CDR1 SGHNT and CDR2 YENEEA. This CDR3 region has 14 residues.

The gene calls are TRBV19 and TRBJ2-5, with D tentatively TRBD1 (8 bases). Germline CDR1 is LNHDA and CDR2 is SQIVND (reference sequence). V shed 5 bases and J shed 5 bases, with 12 bases lying between them. The CDR3 contains 13 residues. The CDR3 here is CASSYRGGETQYF. CDR3 nucleotides: TGTGCCAGTAGTTACAGGGGGGGCGAGACCCAGTACTTC.

The CDR3 here is CASSSDRPEAGPQHF. Here the CDR3 DNA reads TGTGCCAGTAGTTCCGACAGGCCGGAAGCCGGTCCCCAGCATTTT. The rearrangement joins TRBV19 to TRBJ1-5, with D perhaps TRBD1 (6 bases). Germline V gene lookup returns CDR1 LNHDA and CDR2 SQIVND (reference sequence). Trimming removed 5 bases from V and 10 bases from J, with 21 bases in between. The CDR3 sequence is 15 residues long. Full variable domain (rest looked up from reference TRBV19 and TRBJ1-5): DGGITQSPKYLFRKEGQNVTLSCEQNLNHDAMYWYRQDPGQGLRLIYYSQIVNDFQKGDIAEGYSVSREKKESFPLTVTSAQKNPTAFYLCASSSDRPEAGPQHFGDGTRLSIL.

This clone was recorded a few times. V is TRBV19 and J is TRBJ1-2, with 8 bases identical to TRBD1. V shed 8 bases and J 8 bases; nucleotides not matched to a gene: 13. The germline V gene has CDR1 LNHDA and CDR2 SQIVND (reference sequence). The CDR3 extends over 14 amino acids. DNA for the CDR3: TGTGCCAGTGGGACGGACAGGGTACTTAGCGGCTACACCTTC. It is translated as CASGTDRVLSGYTF.

This clone came up a few times. The chain uses TRBV15 and TRBJ2-5; D is unresolved. The germline CDR1 and CDR2 sequences are LNHNV and YYDKDF (reference sequence). The CDR3 sequence is 15 residues long. V lost 3 bases to trimming and J lost 1 base, with 12 bases between them. In DNA, the CDR3 is TGTGCCACCAGCAGGGAATCTCGAAGCCAAGAGACCCAGTACTTC. Translation: CATSRESRSQETQYF.

V and J are TRBV15 and TRBJ2-1, with a weak D call TRBD2 (5 bases). CDR1 is LNHNV and CDR2 is YYDKDF in the germline V gene (reference sequence). V lost 8 bases, J lost 0 bases, and 14 bases lay in between. This CDR3 has 15 amino acids. CDR3 sequence: CATHGRGSSYNEQFF. Here the CDR3 DNA reads TGTGCCACCCATGGACGGGGTAGCTCCTACAATGAGCAGTTCTTC. Combining the CDR3 with reference TRBV15 and TRBJ2-1 gives the whole variable domain DAMVIQNPRYQVTQFGKPVTLSCSQTLNHNVMYWYQQKSSQAPKLLFHYYDKDFNNEADTPDNFQSRRPNTSFCFLDIRSPGLGDTAMYLCATHGRGSSYNEQFFGPGTRLTVL.